A single sample is the source of the 30 T cell receptor beta chains below, sequenced in a study of T cell responses to AZD1222 COVID-19 vaccine. Some clones are missing from TCRdb's copy, which holds only in-frame ones; the method was immunoSEQ multiplex PCR. The sample records about 150,000 clones, 80% to 90% being singletons. Here the sequenced sample was peripheral blood, taken on day 0 of MenACWY control vaccination. Source of these receptors: an adult in good health.

The CDR3: CASSLRVAANRNEQFF. The CDR3 nucleotides read TGTGCCAGCAGTTTGAGGGTGGCTGCTAATCGCAATGAGCAGTTCTTC. The chain is built from TRBV28 and TRBJ2-1, with D maybe TRBD2 (5 bases). Trimming removed 3 bases from V and 6 bases from J, with 18 bases in between. The CDR3 is made up of 16 amino acids. In germline, CDR1 is MDHEN, CDR2 SYDVKM.

The chain is built from TRBV28 and TRBJ1-5, with D possibly being TRBD1 (6 bases). Germline V gives CDR1 MDHEN, CDR2 SYDVKM. The CDR3 is 16 residues long. Trimming took 3 bases from V and 7 from J, leaving 19 bases between them. The CDR3 reads CASSFLVTRGGQPQHF. The DNA of the CDR3 is TGTGCCAGCAGTTTTTTAGTGACTAGAGGGGGGCAGCCCCAGCATTTT.

This sequence joins TRBV28 and TRBJ2-7; D might be TRBD1 (6 bases). CDR1 and CDR2 (germline): MDHEN, SYDVKM. Trimming took 6 bases from V and 3 from J, leaving 9 bases between them. This CDR3 has 12 amino acids. The CDR3 sequence: CASSDRFYEQYF. DNA for the CDR3: TGTGCCAGCAGCGACAGGTTCTACGAGCAGTACTTC. Drawing the rest from reference TRBV28 and TRBJ2-7, the complete variable domain is DVKVTQSSRYLVKRTGEKVFLECVQDMDHENMFWYRQDPGLGLRLIYFSYDVKMKEKGDIPEGYSVSREKKERFSLILESASTNQTSMYLCASSDRFYEQYFGPGTRLTVT.

The chain uses TRBV5-1 and TRBJ1-4; 10 nucleotides agree with TRBD1. The V gene's germline CDR1 is SGHRS and CDR2 YFSETQ. V lost 4 bases to trimming and J lost 0 bases; unmatched junction nucleotides: 3. The CDR3 covers 16 residues. The CDR3 here is CASSRTGGATNEKLFF. The CDR3 DNA is TGCGCCAGCAGCAGGACAGGGGGGGCAACTAATGAAAAACTGTTTTTT.

J is TRBJ1-5 and V is TRBV20-1, with D unresolved. Between the trimmed V and J ends, which lost 6 bases and 9 bases, there was a span of 12 bases. Germline CDR1 reads DFQATT; CDR2 reads SNEGSKA (reference sequence). The CDR3 totals 11 residues. The CDR3 nucleotides are TGCAGTGCCGGGTCAGAGAGGCCCCAGCATTTT. Its protein product is CSAGSERPQHF.

The CDR3 coding sequence is TGTGCCAGCAGCCCTAGTTGGAGCGGGGGAGGAACCGGGGAGCTGTTTTTT. Its translation: CASSPSWSGGGTGELFF. The chain links TRBV3-1 (or the pseudogene TRBV3-2) to TRBJ2-2; 8 bases line up with TRBD2. There are 17 residues in the CDR3. V lost 4 bases, J lost 5 bases, and 12 bases stayed unmatched. Germline assignment: CDR1 LGHDT and CDR2 YNNKEL (reference sequence).

The chain carries TRBV5-4 and TRBJ2-7; tentatively, D is TRBD1 or TRBD2 (5 bases each). The CDR3 runs 15 residues. The germline CDR1 and CDR2 sequences are SGHNT and YYREEE (reference sequence). With 4 bases removed from V and 0 bases from J, the gap between germline ends came to 14 bases. CDR3 coding DNA: TGTGCCAGCAGCCTGCCCGGGACGGCCTCCTACGAGCAGTACTTC. Protein sequence: CASSLPGTASYEQYF. The complete variable domain, with remaining parts taken from reference TRBV5-4 and TRBJ2-7, reads ETGVTQSPTHLIKTRGQQVTLRCSSQSGHNTVSWYQQALGQGPQFIFQYYREEENGRGNFPPRFSGLQFPNYSSELNVNALELDDSALYLCASSLPGTASYEQYFGPGTRLTVT.

V gene TRBV11-2 combines with J gene TRBJ2-2; TRBD2 matches 13 bases. This CDR3 contains 16 residues. From germline, CDR1 is SGHAT and CDR2 FQNNGV. Trimming removed 5 bases from V and 8 bases from J; junction bases left unmatched: 8. Written as DNA, the CDR3 is TGTGCCAGCAGCCCACGGACTAGCGGGGGAGGGGGGGAGCTGTTTTTT. Amino acids: CASSPRTSGGGGELFF.

The chain carries TRBV6-1 and TRBJ2-6; no definite D call. Trimming pared 1 base from V and 3 bases from J, leaving 19 bases between. CDR3 length equals 19 residues. Germline assignment: CDR1 MNHNS and CDR2 SASEGT. CDR3 region: CASSEGVNARPRGANVLTF. The CDR3 region has the DNA TGTGCCAGCAGTGAAGGGGTGAACGCCCGTCCTCGTGGGGCCAACGTCCTGACTTTC.

J is TRBJ1-1 and V is TRBV12-3 or TRBV12-4; D remains unclear. V was cut by 3 bases and J by 4 bases, with 6 bases left in between. The CDR3 spans 12 residues. In nucleotides, the CDR3 is TGTGCCAGCAGTTTGGCGGGCACTGAAGCTTTCTTT. Translated: CASSLAGTEAFF.

The V call is TRBV18, the J call TRBJ1-2; 10 bases align to TRBD1. The CDR3 has 15 amino acids. Trimming removed 5 bases from V and 4 bases from J; junction bases left unmatched: 7. Germline V gene data show CDR1 as KGHSH and CDR2 as LQKENI. For the CDR3, the DNA is TGTGCCAGCTCAGACAGGACAGGGGGAGTCTATGGCTACACCTTC. It specifies CASSDRTGGVYGYTF. The variable domain in full, with the rest retrieved from reference TRBV18 and TRBJ1-2, is NAGVMQNPRHLVRRRGQEARLRCSPMKGHSHVYWYRQLPEEGLKFMVYLQKENIIDESGMPKERFSAEFPKEGPSILRIQQVVRGDSAAYFCASSDRTGGVYGYTFGSGTRLTVV.

The chain is built from TRBV4-2 and TRBJ1-1; 8 nucleotides line up with TRBD1. CDR3 length: 16 residues. Germline V gives CDR1 LGHNA, CDR2 YNFKEQ. V lost 3 bases and J lost 2; bases outside the gene matches: 8. The CDR3 nucleotides are TGTGCCAGCAGCCATAAGAACAGGGGGGCTAACACTGAAGCTTTCTTT. Encoded protein: CASSHKNRGANTEAFF.

CDR3 DNA sequence: TGCGCCAGCAGTCAACAGGGCTACACCGGGGAGCTGTTTTTT. This codes for CASSQQGYTGELFF. The rearrangement joins TRBV5-1 to TRBJ2-2; D possibly corresponds to TRBD1 (6 bases). The germline V gene has CDR1 SGHRS and CDR2 YFSETQ. Trimming cost V 5 bases and J 3 bases, with 11 bases left between them. The CDR3 runs 14 residues.

This sequence joins TRBV4-3 and TRBJ1-2, with a tentative D call TRBD1 (5 bases). Trimming took off 0 bases at V and 1 base at J, with 12 bases between the two ends. The CDR3 length is 16 residues. Germline V gives CDR1 LGHNA, CDR2 YSLEER. The CDR3 DNA reads as TGCGCCAGCAGCCAAGACGGCGGGGGTATTAACTATGGCTACACCTTC. It specifies CASSQDGGGINYGYTF.

The gene calls are TRBV9 and TRBJ2-1; 7 bases align to TRBD2. The CDR3 has 15 amino acids. Per the germline V gene, CDR1 is SGDLS and CDR2 is YYNGEE. Trimming took 4 bases from V and 0 from J; bases not matched to a gene: 4. CDR3 nucleotides: TGTGCCAGCAGCTGGGCTAGCGGCTCCTACAATGAGCAGTTCTTC. This sequence encodes CASSWASGSYNEQFF.

The chain carries TRBV15 and TRBJ2-6, with D unresolved. This CDR3 contains 16 residues. The germline V and J ends were trimmed by 5 bases and 0 bases, with 11 bases remaining between them. Germline V gene data show CDR1 as LNHNV and CDR2 as YYDKDF (reference sequence). DNA of the CDR3: TGTGCCACCAGCCCATCGGTGTCCTCTGGGGCCAACGTCCTGACTTTC. Protein: CATSPSVSSGANVLTF.

This chain joins TRBV12-3 or TRBV12-4 and TRBJ2-7, with unresolved D. Trimming shortened V by 0 bases and J by 3 bases, and 3 bases separated the two germline ends. The CDR3 is 12 amino acids. The CDR3 loop reads CASSLARYEQYF. The CDR3 coding sequence is TGTGCCAGCAGTTTAGCGCGCTACGAGCAGTACTTC.

The chain recombines TRBV9 with TRBJ2-3; D gene unclear. CDR3 length: 13 amino acids. Germline V lookup: CDR1 SGDLS, CDR2 YYNGEE. Trimming stripped 4 bases from V and 1 base from J, with 7 bases between. The CDR3 loop reads CASSPLGTDTQYF. The DNA for the CDR3 is TGTGCCAGCAGCCCCTTGGGCACAGATACGCAGTATTTT. Combining the CDR3 with reference TRBV9 and TRBJ2-3 gives the whole variable domain DSGVTQTPKHLITATGQRVTLRCSPRSGDLSVYWYQQSLDQGLQFLIQYYNGEERAKGNILERFSAQQFPDLHSELNLSSLELGDSALYFCASSPLGTDTQYFGPGTRLTVL.

This clone was counted a few times. The rearrangement uses TRBV4-2 and TRBJ2-7, with TRBD2 identical over 12 bases. The CDR3 is 15 amino acids. The V and J ends lost 6 bases and 1 base, in that order; junction bases with no gene match: 4. Germline lookup yields CDR1 LGHNA and CDR2 YNFKEQ. CDR3: CASSLGLAGSYEQYF. CDR3 coding DNA: TGTGCCAGCAGTCTGGGACTAGCGGGTTCCTACGAGCAGTACTTC.

The chain links TRBV30 to TRBJ1-1, with D unresolved. Germline V lookup: CDR1 GTSNPN, CDR2 SVGIG (reference sequence). Trimming shortened V by 0 bases and J by 1 base, and 9 bases separated the two germline ends. This CDR3 has 14 amino acids. CDR3 residues: CAWSVDGRNTEAFF. The CDR3 DNA reads TGTGCCTGGAGTGTAGACGGGCGGAACACTGAAGCTTTCTTT.

The V and J genes are TRBV5-1 and TRBJ2-1, with D tentatively TRBD1 (6 bases). Germline loops: CDR1 SGHRS, CDR2 YFSETQ. The CDR3 covers 16 residues. V lost 0 bases to trimming and J lost 4 bases, with 14 bases between them. CDR3 loop: CASSLAPGHTYNEQFF. CDR3 sequence (DNA): TGCGCCAGCAGCTTGGCCCCGGGACATACGTACAATGAGCAGTTCTTC.

The CDR3 DNA is TGTGCCAGCTCACCACCCCCTGTGACAGGGCCTGAAGCTTTCTTT. It encodes CASSPPPVTGPEAFF. This rearrangement joins TRBV18 to TRBJ1-1; 7 nucleotides agree with TRBD1. V was clipped by 0 bases and J by 6 bases; unmatched bases: 7. The CDR3 runs to 15 residues. The V gene's germline CDR1 is KGHSH and CDR2 LQKENI.

The rearrangement uses TRBV9 and TRBJ1-2; D unclear. CDR1 SGDLS and CDR2 YYNGEE come from the germline V gene. V gave up 4 bases and J gave up 2 bases, with 12 bases separating them. This CDR3 has 14 amino acids. The CDR3 reads CASSPRTKNYGYTF. CDR3 nucleotides: TGTGCCAGCAGCCCCCGCACAAAAAACTATGGCTACACCTTC.

The V gene is TRBV25-1, the J gene TRBJ1-4, with no clear D. The germline CDR1 and CDR2 sequences are MGHDK and SYGVNS. Trimming left V 4 bases short and J 2 bases short, with 20 bases between. This CDR3 region has 18 residues. CDR3 nucleotide sequence: TGTGCCAGCAGTGCTTGGGCTTTTGACCCAGGCACTAATGAAAAACTGTTTTTT. Amino acid sequence: CASSAWAFDPGTNEKLFF.

J is TRBJ2-5 and V is TRBV12-5, with 9 bases matching TRBD2. This CDR3 has 16 residues. In germline, CDR1 is LGHNT, CDR2 FRNRAP. J gave up 1 base and V 5 bases, and 8 bases lay outside the gene matches. The CDR3 loop reads CASGPGIAGAQETQYF. CDR3 bases: TGTGCTAGTGGTCCGGGAATAGCGGGGGCCCAAGAGACCCAGTACTTC.

This chain uses TRBV28 with TRBJ1-5; tentatively, D is TRBD1 (6 bases). This CDR3 has 19 amino acids. Trimming left V 6 bases short and J 0 bases short, with 24 bases between. Per the germline V gene, CDR1 is MDHEN and CDR2 is SYDVKM. The CDR3 bases are TGTGCCAGCAGCCCTCTTTGGACAGAGACTGAACCTAGCAATCAGCCCCAGCATTTT. As protein: CASSPLWTETEPSNQPQHF.

This sequence joins TRBV19 and TRBJ1-6; tentative D call: TRBD1 (5 bases). Trimming pared 3 bases from V and 7 bases from J, leaving 13 bases between. This CDR3 spans 15 amino acids. Germline CDR1 is LNHDA and CDR2 is SQIVND (reference sequence). The CDR3 DNA reads as TGTGCCAGTAGTATTCAGGGCGTAGAGAATTCACCCCTCCACTTT. Translated: CASSIQGVENSPLHF.

The V gene is TRBV11-3, the J gene TRBJ2-1; TRBD2 matches at 9 bases. The V gene end was trimmed by 1 base and the J gene end by 7 bases; junction bases not matched to a gene: 8. Germline lookup yields CDR1 SGHNT and CDR2 YENEEA. This CDR3 contains 16 residues. The CDR3 loop reads CASSLASGIFVNEQFF. The CDR3 nucleotides read TGTGCCAGCAGCTTAGCTAGCGGGATCTTCGTGAATGAGCAGTTCTTC. The full variable domain, its missing parts supplied by reference TRBV11-3 and TRBJ2-1, is EAGVVQSPRYKIIEKKQPVAFWCNPISGHNTLYWYLQNLGQGPELLIRYENEEAVDDSQLPKDRFSAERLKGVDSTLKIQPAELGDSAVYLCASSLASGIFVNEQFFGPGTRLTVL.

The chain couples TRBV4-1 to TRBJ2-3; no clear D. Germline V gene lookup returns CDR1 MGHRA and CDR2 YSYEKL. The ends were cut back, 0 bases at V and 0 bases at J, with 7 bases in the middle. The CDR3 runs 15 residues. As DNA, the CDR3 is TGCGCCAGCAGCCAAGAAGGATATAGCACAGATACGCAGTATTTT. It specifies CASSQEGYSTDTQYF.

The chain has TRBV11-2 and TRBJ2-7, with D maybe TRBD2 (6 bases). The length of the CDR3 is 15 residues. Looked up from germline, CDR1 is SGHAT and CDR2 is FQNNGV. Trimming cost V 2 bases and J 1 base, with 12 bases left between them. The CDR3 nucleotides read TGTGCCAGCAGCTTATCGGGAGCGCAATCCTACGAGCAGTACTTC. It translates to CASSLSGAQSYEQYF.